This record covers a single T cell receptor beta chain. This specimen belongs to a study of technical replicates of blood from a handful of donors. The CDR3 is 13 amino acids. Germline-derived CDR1 and CDR2 are SGHDT and YYEEEE. Trimming took 6 bases from V and 6 from J, leaving 12 bases between them. The table came from immunoSEQ multiplex PCR; TCRdb's copy has only in-frame clones and leaves some out. The data contain 75,000 to 90,000 clones, 93% of them singletons. The sequencing sample was made of T cells isolated from PBMCs. This clonotype was sampled from a human donor in good health. V and J are TRBV5-6 and TRBJ2-2, with D possibly TRBD2 on 5 matching bases. CDR3 sequence (DNA): TGTGCCAGCAATAGGGAGAGCCCCGGGGAGCTGTTTTTT. As protein: CASNRESPGELFF.